This TCR beta chain was documented in a study of T cells after posttransplantation cyclophosphamide. Study-wide results and caveats: After PTCy, TRB diversity resembled that of CNI/methotrexate controls. Blood and skin or GI T cell repertoires showed limited TRB overlap. Later blood repertoires were often dominated by clones from the donor CD8+ memory compartment.

On this clone: Its target is not known.

This CDR3 is built from 15 residues. Germline lookup yields CDR1 MNHNS and CDR2 SASEGT. The V and J ends lost 1 base and 3 bases respectively, with 12 bases between them. Treatment was busulfan-fludarabine conditioning, a marrow graft, and cyclophosphamide on days +3 and +4. The table came from immunoSEQ multiplex PCR; TCRdb's copy has only in-frame clones and leaves some out. The data contain about 8,000 clones, roughly 90% of them seen just once; the ten biggest clones take up approximately 1.1%. V is TRBV6-1 and J is TRBJ1-1; D possibly corresponds to TRBD1 (5 bases). The TCR originated in a female patient aged 50 to 60 who received an allogeneic stem cell transplant from a related donor, was CMV-positive, and had no GVHD. Among the T cells, some may be from the graft donor. The source material was CD4+ T cells sorted from blood, sampled 1404 days after allogeneic stem cell transplant with posttransplant cyclophosphamide. The CDR3 DNA reads as TGTGCCAGCAGTGAAGTACGGGGGGGGGACACTGAAGCTTTCTTT. The encoded protein is CASSEVRGGDTEAFF.